This passage covers 14 T cell receptor beta chains from one sample sequenced in a study of control samples from healthy donors and cancer patients. TCRdb's table, derived via immunoSEQ multiplex PCR, lists solely in-frame clones and lacks some. Of about 51,000 clones listed, approximately 91% are singletons. The sample comprised PBMCs. These receptors were taken from a man between 50 and 59 years old with head and neck cancer.

The chain has TRBV5-1 and TRBJ1-1; TRBD1 matches 10 bases. This CDR3 comprises 13 residues. Germline V CDR1 and CDR2: SGHRS, YFSETQ. Trimming removed 8 bases from V and 5 bases from J; junction bases left unmatched: 6. The CDR3 here is CASYRDRGTEAFF. The CDR3 region has the DNA TGCGCCAGTTACCGGGACAGGGGTACTGAAGCTTTCTTT.

The chain employs TRBV6-6 and TRBJ2-5; possible D gene TRBD2, 7 bases. CDR1 and CDR2 from the germline V gene are MNHNY and SVGAGI (reference sequence). The CDR3 is 16 amino acids. Deletions cut 0 bases from V and 5 bases from J, with 16 bases between. The CDR3 spells CASSYSPGGGWETQYF. The CDR3 nucleotides read TGTGCCAGCAGTTACTCTCCGGGGGGCGGATGGGAGACCCAGTACTTC.

The J gene is TRBJ2-7, the V gene TRBV18; 8 bases are shared with TRBD2. V lost 0 bases and J lost 3; bases outside the gene matches: 4. Germline V lookup: CDR1 KGHSH, CDR2 LQKENI. The CDR3 loop spans 15 amino acids. The CDR3 is CASSPPGRGFYEQYF. CDR3 nucleotides: TGTGCCAGCTCACCACCCGGGAGGGGGTTCTACGAGCAGTACTTC.

This chain links TRBV7-9 with TRBJ1-2; weak D call: TRBD1 (6 bases). V was cut by 8 bases and J by 0 bases, with 13 bases left in between. The CDR3 extends over 14 amino acids. Germline assignment: CDR1 SEHNR and CDR2 FQNEAQ (reference sequence). CDR3 region: CASVGAGANYGYTF. CDR3 DNA: TGTGCCAGCGTGGGGGCAGGGGCTAACTATGGCTACACCTTC.

This clone occurred once. This chain joins TRBV6-2 or TRBV6-3 and TRBJ2-1; D not certain. CDR3 length equals 11 residues. CDR1 MNHEY and CDR2 SVGEGT come from the germline V gene. V was trimmed by 5 bases and J by 12 bases, leaving 11 bases between them. CDR3 amino acids: CASSQQWGQFF. The CDR3 bases are TGTGCCAGCAGTCAACAATGGGGGCAGTTCTTC.

This chain links TRBV3-1 (or the pseudogene TRBV3-2) with TRBJ1-5; D remains ambiguous. This CDR3 has 13 amino acids. Trimming removed 1 base from V and 7 bases from J, with 8 bases in between. The germline V gene has CDR1 LGHDT and CDR2 YNNKEL (reference sequence). CDR3 DNA sequence: TGTGCCAGCAGCCAAGGAACTGAGCAGCCCCAGCATTTT. It codes for CASSQGTEQPQHF.

The rearrangement links TRBV11-2 to TRBJ2-2, with D possibly called TRBD1 or TRBD2 (6 bases each). Germline CDR1 reads SGHAT; CDR2 reads FQNNGV. The CDR3 contains 15 residues. Trimming stripped 2 bases from V and 6 bases from J, with 13 bases between. The CDR3 sequence: CASSLNMRGAGELFF. In DNA, the CDR3 is TGTGCCAGCAGCTTAAATATGAGGGGGGCCGGGGAGCTGTTTTTT.

Only one count was recorded for this clone. This chain connects TRBV28 to TRBJ2-7; TRBD2 matches 16 bases. This CDR3 spans 18 amino acids. V trimming: 4 bases; J trimming: 2 bases; junction bases outside the gene matches: 8. Per germline, CDR1 MDHEN and CDR2 SYDVKM. In DNA form, the CDR3 reads TGTGCCAGCAGTTCCCCGGGACTAGCGGGAGGGCTAACCTACGAGCAGTACTTC. This codes for CASSSPGLAGGLTYEQYF.

The rearrangement joins TRBV27 to TRBJ2-7; D may be TRBD2 (6 bases). V was shortened by 5 bases and J by 7 bases, with 18 bases between the two germline ends. CDR1 MNHEY and CDR2 SMNVEV come from the germline V gene (reference sequence). This CDR3 spans 14 amino acids. The CDR3 protein is CASSAGRRNGEQYF. Here the CDR3 DNA reads TGTGCCAGCAGTGCGGGACGGCGAAATGGGGAGCAGTACTTC.

The chain carries TRBV29-1 and TRBJ1-1; D perhaps matches TRBD1 (6 bases). Trimming shortened V by 7 bases and J by 2 bases, and 20 bases separated the two germline ends. This CDR3 comprises 15 residues. Germline lookup yields CDR1 SQVTM and CDR2 ANQGSEA. CDR3 bases: TGCAGCGCCGACGGACGCGGGGGGGCCAACACTGAAGCTTTCTTT. Its protein product is CSADGRGGANTEAFF.

J is TRBJ1-1 and V is TRBV11-2; TRBD1 agrees at 9 bases. There are 13 residues in the CDR3. The V gene's germline CDR1 is SGHAT and CDR2 FQNNGV. Germline trimming cut 4 bases from V and 10 bases from J; bases unmatched to any gene: 7. CDR3 sequence: CASSSNPGQGAFF. In nucleotides, the CDR3 is TGTGCCAGCAGCTCCAATCCGGGACAGGGAGCTTTCTTT. The complete variable domain, with remaining parts taken from reference TRBV11-2 and TRBJ1-1, reads EAGVAQSPRYKIIEKRQSVAFWCNPISGHATLYWYQQILGQGPKLLIQFQNNGVVDDSQLPKDRFSAERLKGVDSTLKIQPAKLEDSAVYLCASSSNPGQGAFFGQGTRLTVV.

There are a few counts of this clone. The genes are TRBV5-1 and TRBJ1-1, with TRBD1 as a possible D gene (6 bases). Trimming shortened V by 9 bases and J by 1 base, and 16 bases separated the two germline ends. Germline-derived CDR1 and CDR2 are SGHRS and YFSETQ. The CDR3 is made up of 14 amino acids. CDR3 nucleotides: TGCGCCACATCCGAACTACAGGGGAACACTGAAGCTTTCTTT. This codes for CATSELQGNTEAFF.

The chain combines TRBV19 with TRBJ2-7; D may be TRBD1 or TRBD2 (5 bases each). This CDR3 contains 16 residues. From germline, CDR1 is LNHDA and CDR2 SQIVND (reference sequence). The V gene lost 1 base and the J gene lost 2 bases, with 15 bases spanning the gap. CDR3 residues: CASSIGRGVGTYEQYF. CDR3 nucleotide sequence: TGTGCCAGTAGTATAGGGAGAGGGGTCGGCACCTACGAGCAGTACTTC.

DNA for the CDR3: TGCGCCAGCAGCCGCGGGACAGCGTCTAGCACAGATACGCAGTATTTT. Translated, it gives CASSRGTASSTDTQYF. This chain connects TRBV5-1 to TRBJ2-3; D may be TRBD1 (7 bases). Germline V gives CDR1 SGHRS, CDR2 YFSETQ. This CDR3 comprises 16 residues. V gave up 4 bases and J gave up 0 bases, with 15 bases separating them.